Below are 7 T cell receptor beta chains sequenced from a single sample in a study of T cell clones after liver transplantation. Sequenced by immunoSEQ multiplex PCR; TCRdb stores in-frame clones only, minus some. Counted here are 12,000 to 15,000 clones, roughly 84% occurring once; the ten biggest clones make up approximately 30%. Sequencing used CD8+ T cells from blood, obtained approximately 4 years after liver transplant. These receptors were obtained from a human patient who received a liver transplant. Some T cells may originate from the graft donor.

The gene calls are TRBV27 and TRBJ2-6; D gene uncertain. The V and J ends lost 6 bases and 1 base respectively, with 13 bases between them. The CDR3 totals 16 residues. Looked up from germline, CDR1 is MNHEY and CDR2 is SMNVEV (reference sequence). DNA for the CDR3: TGTGCCAGCAGACCAAACGAGTGGTCTGGGGCCAACGTCCTGACTTTC. It translates to CASRPNEWSGANVLTF. Full variable domain (remainder filled in from reference TRBV27 and TRBJ2-6): EAQVTQNPRYLITVTGKKLTVTCSQNMNHEYMSWYRQDPGLGLRQIYYSMNVEVTDKGDVPEGYKVSRKEKRNFPLILESPSPNQTSLYFCASRPNEWSGANVLTFGAGSRLTVL.

The chain carries TRBV28 and TRBJ1-5; the D gene is possibly TRBD1 (6 bases). Germline V gene lookup returns CDR1 MDHEN and CDR2 SYDVKM. There are 18 residues in the CDR3. With 4 bases removed from V and 2 bases from J, the gap between germline ends came to 21 bases. Here the CDR3 reads CASSWRTIGGVGNQPQHF. The CDR3 region has the DNA TGTGCCAGCAGTTGGAGGACGATCGGGGGCGTAGGCAATCAGCCCCAGCATTTT.

J is TRBJ1-5 and V is TRBV30, with D maybe TRBD1 (5 bases). Germline CDR1 is GTSNPN and CDR2 is SVGIG (reference sequence). V lost 4 bases and J 6 bases, leaving 13 bases between the germline ends. The CDR3 runs to 13 residues. CDR3 sequence reads: CAWNTDRGQPQHF. In DNA form, the CDR3 reads TGTGCCTGGAATACTGACAGAGGTCAGCCCCAGCATTTT.

The DNA of the CDR3 is TGTGCCAGCAGCTCCCCCGGGACACAGAATGAGCAGTTCTTC. Protein product: CASSSPGTQNEQFF. The chain couples TRBV7-9 to TRBJ2-1, with a weak D call TRBD1 (6 bases). The V end was cut by 4 bases, the J end by 7 bases, with 14 bases between. In germline, CDR1 is SEHNR, CDR2 FQNEAQ (reference sequence). The CDR3 runs to 14 residues.

The chain couples TRBV19 to TRBJ2-1; possibly TRBD2 for D (6 bases). Germline V gene sequence: CDR1 LNHDA, CDR2 SQIVND (reference sequence). The V end lost 7 bases, the J end lost 8 bases, and 15 bases lay between the germline ends. CDR3 length: 13 amino acids. The CDR3 sequence: CASTPGRGYEQFF. The CDR3 bases are TGTGCCAGTACCCCCGGGCGGGGTTATGAGCAGTTCTTC.

This chain uses TRBV11-2 with TRBJ1-6; D possibly corresponds to TRBD1 (5 bases). The CDR3 sequence is 16 residues long. Per the germline V gene, CDR1 is SGHAT and CDR2 is FQNNGV. The germline V and J ends were trimmed by 8 bases and 0 bases, with 14 bases remaining between them. The CDR3 protein is CASRGGSASYNSPLHF. CDR3 nucleotides: TGTGCCAGCCGGGGGGGGTCTGCCTCCTATAATTCACCCCTCCACTTT. Using reference TRBV11-2 and TRBJ1-6 for the parts outside the CDR3, the full variable domain is EAGVAQSPRYKIIEKRQSVAFWCNPISGHATLYWYQQILGQGPKLLIQFQNNGVVDDSQLPKDRFSAERLKGVDSTLKIQPAKLEDSAVYLCASRGGSASYNSPLHFGNGTRLTVT.

The chain uses TRBV29-1 and TRBJ1-2, with 9 bases lining up with TRBD1. This CDR3 is 15 amino acids long. Germline CDR1 and CDR2: SQVTM and ANQGSEA. J lost 3 bases, V lost 4 bases, and 9 bases had no gene match. CDR3 in amino acids: CSVGDRVRGDYGYTF. Here the CDR3 DNA reads TGCAGCGTTGGGGACAGGGTTAGAGGGGACTATGGCTACACCTTC.